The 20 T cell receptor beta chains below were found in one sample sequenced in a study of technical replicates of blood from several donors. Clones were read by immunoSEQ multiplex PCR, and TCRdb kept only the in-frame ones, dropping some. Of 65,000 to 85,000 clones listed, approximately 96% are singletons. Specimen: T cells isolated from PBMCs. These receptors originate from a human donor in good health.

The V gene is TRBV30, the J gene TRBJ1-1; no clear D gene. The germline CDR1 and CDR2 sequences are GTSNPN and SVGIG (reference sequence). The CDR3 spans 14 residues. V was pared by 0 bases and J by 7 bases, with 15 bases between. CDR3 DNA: TGTGCCTGGAGTGTAGTCCGAGCTCGATTTGAAGCTTTCTTT. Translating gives CAWSVVRARFEAFF.

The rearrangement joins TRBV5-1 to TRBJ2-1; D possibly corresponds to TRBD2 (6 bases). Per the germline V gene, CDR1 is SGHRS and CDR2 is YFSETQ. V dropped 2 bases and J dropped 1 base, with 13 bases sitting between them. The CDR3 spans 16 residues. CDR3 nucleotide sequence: TGCGCCAGCAGCTTTGGTGCGGGACCTTCCTACAATGAGCAGTTCTTC. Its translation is CASSFGAGPSYNEQFF.

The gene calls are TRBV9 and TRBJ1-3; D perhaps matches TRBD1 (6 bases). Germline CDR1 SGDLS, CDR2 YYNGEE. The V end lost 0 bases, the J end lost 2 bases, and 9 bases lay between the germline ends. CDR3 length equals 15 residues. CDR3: CASSVGTAAGNTIYF. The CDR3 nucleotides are TGTGCCAGCAGCGTAGGGACAGCGGCTGGAAACACCATATATTTT.

As DNA, the CDR3 is TGCGCCAGCAGCCAAGGCGTTGAGGGATACTACGAGCAGTACTTC. This gives the protein CASSQGVEGYYEQYF. The V gene is TRBV4-3, the J gene TRBJ2-7; D might be TRBD2 (5 bases). The CDR3 extends over 15 amino acids. V lost 1 base and J lost 3, with 13 bases in between. CDR1 is LGHNA, CDR2 YSLEER, per germline.

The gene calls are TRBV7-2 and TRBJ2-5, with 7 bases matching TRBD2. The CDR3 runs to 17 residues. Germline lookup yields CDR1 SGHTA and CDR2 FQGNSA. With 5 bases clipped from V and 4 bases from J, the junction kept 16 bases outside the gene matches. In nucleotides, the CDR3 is TGTGCCAGCAGCCATCGTGCGGGAGTTAGTCTCCGAGAGACCCAGTACTTC. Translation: CASSHRAGVSLRETQYF.

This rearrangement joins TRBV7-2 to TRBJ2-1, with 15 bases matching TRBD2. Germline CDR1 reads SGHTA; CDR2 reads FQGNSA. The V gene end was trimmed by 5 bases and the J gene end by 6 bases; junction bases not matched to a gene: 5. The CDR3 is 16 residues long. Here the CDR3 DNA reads TGTGCCAGCAGCATGGGACTAGCGGGAGGTACCAATGAGCAGTTCTTC. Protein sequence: CASSMGLAGGTNEQFF.

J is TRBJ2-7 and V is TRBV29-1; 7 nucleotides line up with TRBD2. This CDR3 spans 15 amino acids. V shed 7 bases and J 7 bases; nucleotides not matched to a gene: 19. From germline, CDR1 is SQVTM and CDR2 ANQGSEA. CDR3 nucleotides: TGCAGCGGGACTCTTGGGCTAGCCGGCGGGGGTGAGCAGTACTTC. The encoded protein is CSGTLGLAGGGEQYF.

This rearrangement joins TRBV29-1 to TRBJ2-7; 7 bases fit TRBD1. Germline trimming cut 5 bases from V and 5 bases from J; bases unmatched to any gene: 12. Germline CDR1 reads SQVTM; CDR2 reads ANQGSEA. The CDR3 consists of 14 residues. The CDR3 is CSVRQGRNYDEQYF. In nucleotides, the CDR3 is TGCAGCGTTCGACAGGGTAGGAACTACGACGAGCAGTACTTC.

In DNA, the CDR3 is TGTGCCAGCAGTGGTCGTATGGGACTAGCGGGAGGGCCGGATACGCAGTATTTT. As protein: CASSGRMGLAGGPDTQYF. V gene TRBV6-4 combines with J gene TRBJ2-3; 16 bases line up with TRBD2. The germline V gene encodes CDR1 MRHNA and CDR2 SNTAGT. The CDR3 sequence is 18 residues long. The trim removed 4 bases at V and 6 bases at J, leaving 10 bases unmatched.

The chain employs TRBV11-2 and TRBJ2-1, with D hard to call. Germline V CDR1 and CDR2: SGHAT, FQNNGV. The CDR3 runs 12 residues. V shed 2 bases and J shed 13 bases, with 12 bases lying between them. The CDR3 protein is CASSLLRGDQFF. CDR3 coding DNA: TGTGCCAGCAGCTTACTCCGAGGAGATCAGTTCTTC.

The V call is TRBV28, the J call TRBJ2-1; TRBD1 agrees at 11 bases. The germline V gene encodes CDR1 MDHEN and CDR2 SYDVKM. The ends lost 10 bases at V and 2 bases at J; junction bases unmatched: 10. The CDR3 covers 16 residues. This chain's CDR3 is CATKGQGDMTYNEQFF. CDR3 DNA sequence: TGTGCCACGAAGGGACAGGGGGATATGACCTACAATGAGCAGTTCTTC. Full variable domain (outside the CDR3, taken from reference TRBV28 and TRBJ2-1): DVKVTQSSRYLVKRTGEKVFLECVQDMDHENMFWYRQDPGLGLRLIYFSYDVKMKEKGDIPEGYSVSREKKERFSLILESASTNQTSMYLCATKGQGDMTYNEQFFGPGTRLTVL.

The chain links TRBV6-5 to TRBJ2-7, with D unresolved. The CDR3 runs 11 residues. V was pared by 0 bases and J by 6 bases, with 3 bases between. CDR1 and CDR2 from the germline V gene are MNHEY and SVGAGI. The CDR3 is CASSYSSEQYF. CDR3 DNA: TGTGCCAGCAGTTACTCCAGCGAGCAGTACTTC.

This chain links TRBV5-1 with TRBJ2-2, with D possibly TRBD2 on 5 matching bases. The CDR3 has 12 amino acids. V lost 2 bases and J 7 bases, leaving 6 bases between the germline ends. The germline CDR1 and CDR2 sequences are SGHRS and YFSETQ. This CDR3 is CASSFTSGELFF. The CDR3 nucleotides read TGCGCCAGCAGCTTTACTAGCGGGGAGCTGTTTTTT.

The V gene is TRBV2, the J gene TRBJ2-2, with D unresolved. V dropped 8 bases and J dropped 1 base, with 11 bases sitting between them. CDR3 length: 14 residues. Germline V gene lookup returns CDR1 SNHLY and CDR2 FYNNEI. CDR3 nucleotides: TGTGCCAGCCGCATCTCGGTGAACACCGGGGAGCTGTTTTTT. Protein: CASRISVNTGELFF.

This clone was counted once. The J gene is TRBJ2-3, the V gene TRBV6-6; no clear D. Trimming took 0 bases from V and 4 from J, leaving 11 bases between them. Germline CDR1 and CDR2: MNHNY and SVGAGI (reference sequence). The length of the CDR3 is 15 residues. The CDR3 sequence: CASSYSMLRADTQYF. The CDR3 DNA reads TGTGCCAGCAGTTACTCGATGCTGCGCGCAGATACGCAGTATTTT.

CDR3 residues: CASSSPGQGAEQYF. The CDR3 nucleotides read TGTGCCAGCAGCTCACCGGGACAGGGTGCCGAGCAGTACTTC. V is TRBV7-2 and J is TRBJ2-7; 9 bases are a match to TRBD1. V lost 4 bases and J lost 6; bases outside the gene matches: 7. The CDR3 length is 14 residues. CDR1 and CDR2 (germline): SGHTA, FQGNSA.

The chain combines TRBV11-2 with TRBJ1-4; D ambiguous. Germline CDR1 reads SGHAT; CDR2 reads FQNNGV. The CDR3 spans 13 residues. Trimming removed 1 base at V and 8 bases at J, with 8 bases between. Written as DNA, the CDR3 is TGTGCCAGCAGCTTAGGCACGGTCGAAAAACTGTTTTTT. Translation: CASSLGTVEKLFF.

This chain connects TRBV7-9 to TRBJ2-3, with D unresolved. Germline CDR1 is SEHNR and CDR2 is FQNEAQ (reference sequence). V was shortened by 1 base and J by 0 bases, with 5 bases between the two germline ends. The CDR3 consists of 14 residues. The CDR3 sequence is CASSLGQSTDTQYF. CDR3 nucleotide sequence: TGTGCCAGCAGCTTAGGACAAAGCACAGATACGCAGTATTTT.

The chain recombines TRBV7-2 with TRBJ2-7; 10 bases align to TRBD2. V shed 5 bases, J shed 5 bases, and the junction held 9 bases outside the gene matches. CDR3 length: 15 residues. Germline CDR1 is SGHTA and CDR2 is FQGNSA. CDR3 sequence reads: CASSVYLSGRDEQYF. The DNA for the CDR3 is TGTGCCAGCAGCGTTTACTTAAGCGGGAGGGACGAGCAGTACTTC.

CDR3 nucleotides: TGTGCCAGCAGCGTAGGAAGGGGACAGAAAACAACTAATGAAAAACTGTTTTTT. Translated: CASSVGRGQKTTNEKLFF. V is TRBV9 and J is TRBJ1-4; 7 bases map to TRBD1. Germline V CDR1 and CDR2: SGDLS, YYNGEE. The CDR3 is 18 amino acids. V lost 0 bases, J lost 0 bases, and 8 bases stayed unmatched. The full variable domain, rest sourced from reference TRBV9 and TRBJ1-4, is DSGVTQTPKHLITATGQRVTLRCSPRSGDLSVYWYQQSLDQGLQFLIQYYNGEERAKGNILERFSAQQFPDLHSELNLSSLELGDSALYFCASSVGRGQKTTNEKLFFGSGTQLSVL.